These 31 T cell receptor beta chains originate from one sample sequenced in a study of shared clonotypes between healthy human individuals. TCRdb keeps only in-frame clones here, not all; method: immunoSEQ multiplex PCR. The table records approximately 460,000 clones, roughly three quarters of them present only once. The sample taken for sequencing was PBMCs. The receptors derive from a woman aged 40 to 50 in good health. Some clones in this sample may be carry-over from other donors' samples.

The rearrangement joins TRBV7-3 to TRBJ2-1; unclear D gene. Trimming pared 2 bases from V and 9 bases from J, leaving 11 bases between. This CDR3 comprises 13 residues. Germline CDR1 SGHTA, CDR2 FQGTGA. The CDR3 DNA reads TGTGCCAGCAGCTTACCAGCGTCGGGTGAGCAGTTCTTC. It specifies CASSLPASGEQFF.

The chain recombines TRBV14 with TRBJ1-2, with TRBD1 as a possible D gene (5 bases). The CDR3 is made up of 14 amino acids. Germline CDR1 is SGHDN and CDR2 is FVKESK. Trimming removed 0 bases at V and 8 bases at J, with 13 bases between. For the CDR3, the DNA is TGTGCCAGCAGCCAAGATATGGGGGGATGGGGCTACACCTTC. Its protein is CASSQDMGGWGYTF.

V and J are TRBV5-1 and TRBJ2-5; 11 nucleotides agree with TRBD2. The CDR3 is 16 residues long. With V trimmed by 7 bases and J by 5 bases, 13 bases remained unmatched. Germline V CDR1 and CDR2: SGHRS, YFSETQ. The CDR3 loop is CASRPGVAGGLETQYF. For the CDR3, the DNA is TGCGCCAGCCGGCCCGGGGTAGCGGGAGGGTTGGAGACCCAGTACTTC.

This chain uses TRBV19 with TRBJ2-7, with 11 bases fitting TRBD2. The CDR3 contains 16 residues. Germline CDR1 is LNHDA and CDR2 is SQIVND (reference sequence). Unmatched junction bases numbered 7, after V lost 4 bases and J lost 2 bases. CDR3 sequence (DNA): TGTGCCAGTAGTACCCAACTAGCGGGAGCTGCCTACGAGCAGTACTTC. It yields the protein CASSTQLAGAAYEQYF.

The chain links TRBV9 to TRBJ1-4, with a possible D match to TRBD1 (5 bases). Germline V gene data show CDR1 as SGDLS and CDR2 as YYNGEE. The CDR3 is made up of 13 amino acids. V was clipped by 3 bases and J by 10 bases, with 13 bases between them. DNA of the CDR3: TGTGCCAGCAGCGGGATGGGGGACGGAAAACTGTTTTTT. It is translated as CASSGMGDGKLFF.

A note on this clone: A much larger clone lies one base from this, so it may be a read error. Different DNA sequences within this sample yield the same CDR3. The V and J genes are TRBV7-3 and TRBJ1-1; D not certain. This CDR3 comprises 14 residues. The germline V gene has CDR1 SGHTA and CDR2 FQGTGA. CDR3 DNA sequence: TGTGCCAGCAGCTTAATAGCCGGTGACACTGAAGCCTTCTTT. This codes for CASSLIAGDTEAFF.

The chain has TRBV5-6 and TRBJ2-3; D unresolved. Trimming stripped 2 bases from V and 5 bases from J, with 3 bases between. Germline assignment: CDR1 SGHDT and CDR2 YYEEEE. The length of the CDR3 is 11 residues. The CDR3: CASSLGDTQYF. CDR3 nucleotide sequence: TGTGCCAGCAGCTTAGGAGATACGCAGTATTTT. The variable domain in full, completed from reference TRBV5-6 and TRBJ2-3, reads DAGVTQSPTHLIKTRGQQVTLRCSPKSGHDTVSWYQQALGQGPQFIFQYYEEEERQRGNFPDRFSGHQFPNYSSELNVNALLLGDSALYLCASSLGDTQYFGPGTRLTVL.

A note on this clone: Sequence at one end of the junction differs from germline and may be a read error. The V call is TRBV5-1, the J call TRBJ2-1, with TRBD2 matching 8 bases. The CDR3 runs 17 residues. CDR1 and CDR2 (germline): SGHRS, YFSETQ. The CDR3 DNA follows: TGCGCCAGCAGCTCCGGAGGCCCCAGGGGCGGTAGCGGGATTGTGCTCTTC. It is translated as CASSSGGPRGGSGIVLF.

V is TRBV4-1 and J is TRBJ1-1; D remains ambiguous. Germline CDR1 reads MGHRA; CDR2 reads YSYEKL. The V end was cut by 6 bases, the J end by 1 base, with 9 bases between. CDR3 length equals 13 residues. The CDR3 DNA follows: TGCGCCAGCAGGAGGGTACCGAACACTGAAGCTTTCTTT. This gives the protein CASRRVPNTEAFF.

This clone was recorded once. The V and J genes are TRBV6-6 and TRBJ1-4; D gene unclear. The germline gives CDR1 MNHNY, CDR2 SVGAGI (reference sequence). V dropped 6 bases and J dropped 3 bases, with 11 bases sitting between them. The CDR3 runs 14 residues. The CDR3 nucleotides are TGTGCCAGCAGACCCGACGGTGCTAATGAAAAACTGTTTTTT. It codes for CASRPDGANEKLFF.

The CDR3 nucleotides are TGTGCCAGCAGTCCTGGGGACCTAAGGGCCGGGGAGCTGTTTTTT. This translates into CASSPGDLRAGELFF. The chain couples TRBV28 to TRBJ2-2; D possibly uses TRBD1 or TRBD2 (5 bases each). Germline CDR1 MDHEN, CDR2 SYDVKM. This CDR3 is built from 15 residues. V was clipped by 5 bases and J by 6 bases, with 16 bases between them.

A word on this clone: Being one base from a much bigger clone, this may be a read error. Other nucleotide sequences from this sample produce the same CDR3. The chain has TRBV28 and TRBJ2-3; D is ambiguous. Germline V gene data show CDR1 as MDHEN and CDR2 as SYDVKM. The CDR3 extends over 12 amino acids. Deletions cut 3 bases from V and 1 base from J, with 2 bases between. The CDR3 here is CASSFRTDTQYF. As DNA, the CDR3 is TGTGCCAGCAGTTTTCGCACAGATACGCAGTATTTT.

As for this clone: A far larger clone is only one base removed, so a read error is likely. The chain's CDR3 is CASSPRQGAEQYF. In nucleotides, the CDR3 is TGTGCCAGCTCACCGAGACAGGGTGCCGAGCAGTACTTC. The gene calls are TRBV18 and TRBJ2-7, with TRBD1 matching 7 bases. V lost 3 bases, J lost 6 bases, and 5 bases stayed unmatched. The germline CDR1 and CDR2 sequences are KGHSH and LQKENI. This CDR3 has 13 residues.

The rearrangement uses TRBV18 and TRBJ1-1; weak D call: TRBD1 (5 bases). V lost 1 base and J lost 1, with 16 bases in between. Germline assignment: CDR1 KGHSH and CDR2 LQKENI. The CDR3 runs 17 residues. CDR3 protein: CASSPLGTEVSNTEAFF. DNA of the CDR3: TGTGCCAGCTCACCACTCGGGACGGAAGTCTCGAACACTGAAGCTTTCTTT.

The chain couples TRBV10-3 to TRBJ2-2; D is possibly TRBD1 (5 bases). CDR1 is ENHRY and CDR2 is SYGVKD in the germline V gene. This CDR3 is built from 15 residues. The ends were cut back, 3 bases at V and 2 bases at J, with 10 bases in the middle. CDR3 sequence (DNA): TGTGCCATCAGTGACGGGCAGGGAAACACCGGGGAGCTGTTTTTT. It codes for CAISDGQGNTGELFF.

The chain recombines TRBV18 with TRBJ1-5; D is ambiguous. Trimming took 2 bases from V and 6 from J, leaving 8 bases between them. CDR3 length: 13 amino acids. Germline V gives CDR1 KGHSH, CDR2 LQKENI. In DNA form, the CDR3 reads TGTGCCAGCTCACCATTCACTGCTCAGCCCCAGCATTTT. Amino acids: CASSPFTAQPQHF. Full variable domain (rest looked up from reference TRBV18 and TRBJ1-5): NAGVMQNPRHLVRRRGQEARLRCSPMKGHSHVYWYRQLPEEGLKFMVYLQKENIIDESGMPKERFSAEFPKEGPSILRIQQVVRGDSAAYFCASSPFTAQPQHFGDGTRLSIL.

J is TRBJ2-7 and V is TRBV7-8; possibly TRBD1 or TRBD2 for D (5 bases each). The V end was cut by 3 bases, the J end by 6 bases, with 24 bases between. The CDR3 is 17 amino acids. CDR1 is SGHVS, CDR2 FQNEAQ, per germline. CDR3 DNA sequence: TGTGCCAGCAGCTTTACCTTCGAGGGGACGGGTATTAGCGAGCAGTACTTC. Translation gives CASSFTFEGTGISEQYF.

The genes are TRBV28 and TRBJ2-1; D remains unclear. The CDR3 loop spans 16 amino acids. Looked up from germline, CDR1 is MDHEN and CDR2 is SYDVKM. V was clipped by 2 bases and J by 0 bases, with 11 bases between them. In DNA, the CDR3 is TGTGCCAGCAGTTTACCGGCGGCCAGCTCCTACAATGAGCAGTTCTTC. It specifies CASSLPAASSYNEQFF.

This sequence joins TRBV27 and TRBJ2-7; possible D gene TRBD1, 5 bases. The germline V and J ends were trimmed by 7 bases and 3 bases, with 16 bases remaining between them. Per the germline V gene, CDR1 is MNHEY and CDR2 is SMNVEV (reference sequence). The CDR3 consists of 14 residues. This CDR3 is CASKRVGQSYEQYF. The DNA for the CDR3 is TGTGCCAGCAAGAGAGTCGGACAAAGCTACGAGCAGTACTTC.

This clone was found a few times. This chain uses TRBV29-1 with TRBJ1-3; TRBD1 aligns across 7 bases. Looked up from germline, CDR1 is SQVTM and CDR2 is ANQGSEA. There are 13 residues in the CDR3. V was clipped by 7 bases and J by 3 bases; unmatched bases: 6. The CDR3 sequence is CSAEGQYGNTIYF. The CDR3 coding sequence is TGCAGCGCCGAGGGACAGTATGGAAACACCATATATTTT.

A note on this clone: A read error likely explains this, since a far larger clone differs by one base. In the same sample, other DNA sequences code for this CDR3. The genes are TRBV30 and TRBJ2-7, with a weak D call TRBD1 (8 bases). CDR1 GTSNPN and CDR2 SVGIG come from the germline V gene (reference sequence). Trimming cost V 2 bases and J 6 bases, with 20 bases left between them. The CDR3 length is 15 residues. CDR3 DNA: TGTGCCTGGAGTCTAGCGGACAGGGATGTATCCGAGCAGTACTTC. This gives the protein CAWSLADRDVSEQYF.

This chain connects TRBV7-2 to TRBJ2-1; TRBD2 agrees at 9 bases. CDR1 is SGHTA and CDR2 is FQGNSA in the germline V gene. The CDR3 spans 17 residues. After removal of 1 base from V and 8 bases from J, the junction contained 12 bases not matched to a gene. The CDR3 DNA follows: TGTGCCAGCAGCTTAGAATTGAGTCTAGCGGGACGGCATGAGCAGTTCTTC. This codes for CASSLELSLAGRHEQFF.

The chain recombines TRBV29-1 with TRBJ2-3; 8 nucleotides match TRBD1. This CDR3 region has 16 residues. The germline V gene encodes CDR1 SQVTM and CDR2 ANQGSEA. Trimming removed 0 bases from V and 5 bases from J; junction bases left unmatched: 10. The CDR3 nucleotides read TGCAGCGTTGAAGATCCTAAGACAGGGGAAATAGATACGCAGTATTTT. This codes for CSVEDPKTGEIDTQYF.

This clone showed up just a few times. The chain uses TRBV6-5 and TRBJ1-1, with a weak D call TRBD1 (5 bases). The V and J ends lost 6 bases and 10 bases respectively, with 18 bases between them. From germline, CDR1 is MNHEY and CDR2 SVGAGI. This CDR3 has 13 residues. The CDR3 reads CASRSDFGGVAFF. The DNA of the CDR3 is TGTGCCAGCAGGTCCGACTTTGGGGGTGTAGCTTTCTTT.

The genes are TRBV19 and TRBJ2-7, with 9 nucleotides matching TRBD1. The CDR3 has 15 residues. The germline CDR1 and CDR2 sequences are LNHDA and SQIVND (reference sequence). Losses at the gene ends were 6 bases for V and 5 bases for J; bases not matched to a gene: 11. The CDR3 nucleotides are TGTGCCAGTAGCAGCACAGGGGGCCGTCTCCACGAGCAGTACTTC. This translates into CASSSTGGRLHEQYF.

The V call is TRBV27, the J call TRBJ2-1; 8 positions agree with TRBD1. Germline CDR1 MNHEY, CDR2 SMNVEV (reference sequence). The V segment lost 3 bases and the J segment 5 bases; nucleotides outside the gene matches: 6. The CDR3 has 15 residues. CDR3 DNA: TGTGCCAGCAGTTTTAGACAGGGGATTCACAATGAGCAGTTCTTC. Protein: CASSFRQGIHNEQFF.

The CDR3 region has the DNA TGCGCCAGCAGCTTGGACGGGGTTAGCGGGACTCCAGATACGCAGTATTTT. Its translation: CASSLDGVSGTPDTQYF. V and J are TRBV5-1 and TRBJ2-3; 8 bases map to TRBD2. The germline gives CDR1 SGHRS, CDR2 YFSETQ. The CDR3 consists of 17 residues. V lost 0 bases and J lost 4; bases outside the gene matches: 10.

This clone occurred many times. The same CDR3 also results from other DNA sequences found in this sample. V gene TRBV7-2 combines with J gene TRBJ2-5, with D uncertain. The CDR3 runs 12 residues. Germline V gene data show CDR1 as SGHTA and CDR2 as FQGNSA. V was pared by 4 bases and J by 5 bases, with 8 bases between. The CDR3 loop is CASSSLWETQYF. The CDR3 nucleotides read TGTGCCAGCAGCTCCCTTTGGGAGACCCAGTACTTC.

Concerning this clone: Other nucleotide sequences in the sample specify the same CDR3. V is TRBV4-2 and J is TRBJ2-5; 8 bases are shared with TRBD2. V trimming: 0 bases; J trimming: 4 bases; junction bases outside the gene matches: 1. The length of the CDR3 is 14 residues. The germline V gene encodes CDR1 LGHNA and CDR2 YNFKEQ. The chain's CDR3 is CASSQDLAGETQYF. In nucleotides, the CDR3 is TGTGCCAGCAGCCAAGACCTAGCGGGAGAGACCCAGTACTTC.

The gene calls are TRBV7-9 and TRBJ2-1, with TRBD1 identical over 8 bases. Germline loops: CDR1 SEHNR, CDR2 FQNEAQ (reference sequence). With 4 bases clipped from V and 8 bases from J, the junction kept 7 bases outside the gene matches. The CDR3 runs 14 residues. The CDR3 protein is CASSYRTGLDEQFF. For the CDR3, the DNA is TGTGCCAGCAGCTACCGGACAGGGCTGGATGAGCAGTTCTTC.

The sample holds one count of this clone. Given a much more abundant clone one base away, this may be a read error. The same CDR3 also results from other DNA sequences found in this sample. J is TRBJ2-3 and V is TRBV5-1; D unclear. The CDR3 contains 14 residues. CDR1 is SGHRS and CDR2 is YFSETQ in the germline V gene. Trimming left V 5 bases short and J 6 bases short, with 16 bases between. The CDR3 here is CASRSTTSQDTQYF. Here the CDR3 DNA reads TGCGCCAGCAGATCAACGACCAGCCAGGATACGCAGTATTTT. Filled out from reference TRBV5-1 and TRBJ2-3, the complete variable domain reads KAGVTQTPRYLIKTRGQQVTLSCSPISGHRSVSWYQQTPGQGLQFLFEYFSETQRNKGNFPGRFSGRQFSNSRSEMNVSTLELGDSALYLCASRSTTSQDTQYFGPGTRLTVL.